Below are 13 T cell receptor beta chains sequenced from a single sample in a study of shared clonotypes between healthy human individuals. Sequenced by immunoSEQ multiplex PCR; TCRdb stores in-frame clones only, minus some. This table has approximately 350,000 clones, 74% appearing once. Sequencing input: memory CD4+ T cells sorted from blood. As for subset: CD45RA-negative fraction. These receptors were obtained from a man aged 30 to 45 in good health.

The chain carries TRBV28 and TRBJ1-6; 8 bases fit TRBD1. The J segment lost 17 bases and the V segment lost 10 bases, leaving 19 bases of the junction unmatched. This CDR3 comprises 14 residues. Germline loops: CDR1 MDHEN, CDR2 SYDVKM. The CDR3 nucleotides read TGTGCCACGATCGCAGAGTCGAGGACAGGGCCCTTCCACTTT. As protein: CATIAESRTGPFHF.

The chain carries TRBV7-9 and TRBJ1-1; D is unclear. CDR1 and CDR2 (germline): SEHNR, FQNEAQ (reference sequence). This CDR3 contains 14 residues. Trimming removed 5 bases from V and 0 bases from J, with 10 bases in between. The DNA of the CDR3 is TGTGCCAGCAGCCAACACGGGCTGAACACTGAAGCTTTCTTT. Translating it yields CASSQHGLNTEAFF. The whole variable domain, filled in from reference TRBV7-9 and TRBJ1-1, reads DTGVSQNPRHKITKRGQNVTFRCDPISEHNRLYWYRQTLGQGPEFLTYFQNEAQLEKSRLLSDRFSAERPKGSFSTLEIQRTEQGDSAMYLCASSQHGLNTEAFFGQGTRLTVV.

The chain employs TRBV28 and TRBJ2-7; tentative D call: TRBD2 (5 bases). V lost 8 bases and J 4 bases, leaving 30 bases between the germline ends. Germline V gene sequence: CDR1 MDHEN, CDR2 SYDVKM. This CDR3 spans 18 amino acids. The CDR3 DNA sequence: TGTGCCAGCCTGTCCCCGGGGTTTGGTCAGCCCGGAGATTACGAGCAGTACTTC. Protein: CASLSPGFGQPGDYEQYF.

The CDR3 DNA follows: TGCGCCAGCAGCCAAGAGCGGAGGGTTTATTTT. Translation gives CASSQERRVYF. V and J are TRBV4-1 and TRBJ1-3; D gene unclear. The CDR3 covers 11 residues. Trimming pared 0 bases from V and 16 bases from J, leaving 10 bases between. In germline, CDR1 is MGHRA, CDR2 YSYEKL.

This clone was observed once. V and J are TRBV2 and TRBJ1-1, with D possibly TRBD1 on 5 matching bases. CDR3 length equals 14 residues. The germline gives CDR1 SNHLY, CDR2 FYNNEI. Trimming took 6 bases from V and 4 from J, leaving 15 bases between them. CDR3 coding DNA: TGTGCCAGCAGGGGACTCGGCTGGGGCACTGAAGCTTTCTTT. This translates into CASRGLGWGTEAFF.

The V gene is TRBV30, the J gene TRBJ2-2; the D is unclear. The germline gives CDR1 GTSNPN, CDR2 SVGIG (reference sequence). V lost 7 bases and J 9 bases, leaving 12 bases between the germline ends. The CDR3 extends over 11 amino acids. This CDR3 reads CAFTRNWELFF. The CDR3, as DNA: TGTGCCTTCACCAGGAACTGGGAGCTGTTTTTT.

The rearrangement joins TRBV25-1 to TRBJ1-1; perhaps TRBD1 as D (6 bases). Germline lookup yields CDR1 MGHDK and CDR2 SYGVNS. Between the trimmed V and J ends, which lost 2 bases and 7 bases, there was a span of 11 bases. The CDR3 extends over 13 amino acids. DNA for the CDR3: TGTGCCAGCAGTGAAGCAGGGGAGGATGAAGCTTTCTTT. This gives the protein CASSEAGEDEAFF.

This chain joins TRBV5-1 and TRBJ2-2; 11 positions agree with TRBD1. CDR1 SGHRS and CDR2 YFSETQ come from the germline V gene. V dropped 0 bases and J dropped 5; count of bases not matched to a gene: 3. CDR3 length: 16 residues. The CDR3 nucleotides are TGCGCCAGCAGCTTGGAGGGACAGGGGGTTACCGGGGAGCTGTTTTTT. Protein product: CASSLEGQGVTGELFF.

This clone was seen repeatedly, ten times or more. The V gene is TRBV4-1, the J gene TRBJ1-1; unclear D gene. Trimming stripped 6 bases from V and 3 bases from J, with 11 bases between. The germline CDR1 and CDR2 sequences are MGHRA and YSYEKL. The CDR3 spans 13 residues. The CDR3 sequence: CASSSRTDTEAFF. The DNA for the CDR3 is TGCGCCAGCAGTTCCCGGACGGACACTGAAGCTTTCTTT.

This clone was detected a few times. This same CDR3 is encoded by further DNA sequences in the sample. In DNA form, the CDR3 reads TGTGCCACCAGCAGAGATCAGAATCAGCCCCAGCATTTT. Translating gives CATSRDQNQPQHF. V and J are TRBV15 and TRBJ1-5; D not resolved. The V gene's germline CDR1 is LNHNV and CDR2 YYDKDF (reference sequence). This CDR3 has 13 residues. V was trimmed by 0 bases and J by 4 bases, leaving 4 bases between them. Complete variable domain (other parts from reference TRBV15 and TRBJ1-5): DAMVIQNPRYQVTQFGKPVTLSCSQTLNHNVMYWYQQKSSQAPKLLFHYYDKDFNNEADTPDNFQSRRPNTSFCFLDIRSPGLGDTAMYLCATSRDQNQPQHFGDGTRLSIL.

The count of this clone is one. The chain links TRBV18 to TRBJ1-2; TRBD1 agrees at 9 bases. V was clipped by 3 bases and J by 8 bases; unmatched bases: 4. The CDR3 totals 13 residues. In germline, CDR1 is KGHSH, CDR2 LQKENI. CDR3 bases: TGTGCCAGCTCACCGGGACAGGGTCGAGGCTACACCTTC. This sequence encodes CASSPGQGRGYTF.

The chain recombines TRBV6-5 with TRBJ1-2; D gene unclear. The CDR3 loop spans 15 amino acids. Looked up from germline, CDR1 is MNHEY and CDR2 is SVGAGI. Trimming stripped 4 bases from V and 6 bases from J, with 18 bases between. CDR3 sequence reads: CASSLRFGGSNGYTF. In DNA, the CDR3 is TGTGCCAGCAGTTTAAGGTTCGGTGGGTCGAATGGCTACACCTTC.

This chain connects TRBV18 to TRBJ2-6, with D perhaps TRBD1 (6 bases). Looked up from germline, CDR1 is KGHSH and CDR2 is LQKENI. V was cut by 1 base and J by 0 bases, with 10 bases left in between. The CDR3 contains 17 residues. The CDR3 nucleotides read TGTGCCAGCTCACCACGACAGGTCGACTCTGGGGCCAACGTCCTGACTTTC. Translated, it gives CASSPRQVDSGANVLTF.